Sequencing of this T cell receptor (beta chain) was carried out in a study of blood T cell repertoires in COVID-19. Whole-study context: Material from acute and convalescent COVID-19 was sourced from the United States, Italy and Spain. PBMCs, B-cell-depleted T cells, or T cells were the source of the cDNA or gDNA that made up the material.

Grouping used clinical history reported by participants in a survey and questionnaire. Recovered status applied to Cohort 3 donors who had two consecutive negative PCRs. It also applied to those with clearance or with symptom resolution. TCRdb's table, derived via immunoSEQ multiplex PCR, lists solely in-frame clones and lacks some. This table holds some 150,000 clones, approximately 82% found once. CDR3 length equals 15 residues. Germline V lookup: CDR1 SGHDT, CDR2 YYEEEE. V was trimmed by 2 bases and J by 2 bases, leaving 14 bases between them. The sequence was collected from a man aged 45-65 years who had recovered from COVID-19. The specimen was PBMCs or T cells enriched from blood (not recorded which). The V gene is TRBV5-6, the J gene TRBJ2-7; D remains ambiguous. CDR3 nucleotides: TGTGCCAGCAGCTTTCTCCCACAGCTAACCTACGAGCAGTACTTC. This sequence encodes CASSFLPQLTYEQYF.